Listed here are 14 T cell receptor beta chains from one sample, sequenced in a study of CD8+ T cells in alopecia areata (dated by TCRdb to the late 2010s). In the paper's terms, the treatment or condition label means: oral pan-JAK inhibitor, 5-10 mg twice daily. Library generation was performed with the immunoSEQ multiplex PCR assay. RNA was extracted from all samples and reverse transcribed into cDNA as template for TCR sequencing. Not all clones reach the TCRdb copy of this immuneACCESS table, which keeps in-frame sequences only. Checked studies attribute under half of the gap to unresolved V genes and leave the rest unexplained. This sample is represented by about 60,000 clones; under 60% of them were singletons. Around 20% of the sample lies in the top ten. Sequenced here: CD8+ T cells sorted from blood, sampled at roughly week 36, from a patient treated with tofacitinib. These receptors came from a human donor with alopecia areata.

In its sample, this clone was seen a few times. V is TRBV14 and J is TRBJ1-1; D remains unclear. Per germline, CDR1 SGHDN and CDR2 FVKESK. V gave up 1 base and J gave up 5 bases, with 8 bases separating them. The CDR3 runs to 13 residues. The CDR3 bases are TGTGCCAGCAGCCAAGCGGCTAAAACTGAAGCTTTCTTT. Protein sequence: CASSQAAKTEAFF.

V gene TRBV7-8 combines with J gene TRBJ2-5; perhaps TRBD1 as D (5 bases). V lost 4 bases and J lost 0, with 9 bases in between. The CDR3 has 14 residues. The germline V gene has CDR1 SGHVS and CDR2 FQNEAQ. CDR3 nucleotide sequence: TGTGCCAGCAGCTCCCGGACACACCAAGAGACCCAGTACTTC. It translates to CASSSRTHQETQYF.

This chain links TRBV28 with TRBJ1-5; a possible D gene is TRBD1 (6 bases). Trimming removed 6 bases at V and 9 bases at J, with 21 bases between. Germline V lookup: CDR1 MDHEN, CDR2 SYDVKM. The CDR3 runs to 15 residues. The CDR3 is CASSPRGGPGPPQHF. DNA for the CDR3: TGTGCCAGCAGCCCCAGGGGCGGCCCCGGTCCGCCCCAGCATTTT.

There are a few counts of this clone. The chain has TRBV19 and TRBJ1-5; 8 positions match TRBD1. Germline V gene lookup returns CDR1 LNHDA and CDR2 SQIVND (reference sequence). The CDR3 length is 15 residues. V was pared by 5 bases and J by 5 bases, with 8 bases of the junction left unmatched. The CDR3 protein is CASSQWTGRYQPQHF. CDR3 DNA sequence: TGTGCCAGTAGTCAGTGGACAGGGCGGTATCAGCCCCAGCATTTT.

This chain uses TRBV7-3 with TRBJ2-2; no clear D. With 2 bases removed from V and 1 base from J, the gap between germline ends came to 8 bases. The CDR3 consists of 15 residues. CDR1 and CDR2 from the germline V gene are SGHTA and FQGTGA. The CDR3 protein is CASSLDQGNTGELFF. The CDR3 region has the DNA TGTGCCAGCAGCTTAGATCAAGGGAACACCGGGGAGCTGTTTTTT.

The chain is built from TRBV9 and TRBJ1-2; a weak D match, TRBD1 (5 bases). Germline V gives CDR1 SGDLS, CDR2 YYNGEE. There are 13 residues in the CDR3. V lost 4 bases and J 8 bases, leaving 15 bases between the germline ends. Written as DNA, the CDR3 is TGTGCCAGCAGCCCAAGGGACTGGGAAGGCTACACCTTC. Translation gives CASSPRDWEGYTF.

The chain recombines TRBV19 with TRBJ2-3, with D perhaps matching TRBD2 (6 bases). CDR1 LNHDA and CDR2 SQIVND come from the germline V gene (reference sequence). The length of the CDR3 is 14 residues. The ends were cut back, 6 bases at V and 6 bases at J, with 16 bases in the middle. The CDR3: CASSPSSLADTQYF. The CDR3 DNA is TGTGCCAGTAGCCCTTCGTCGCTAGCGGATACGCAGTATTTT.

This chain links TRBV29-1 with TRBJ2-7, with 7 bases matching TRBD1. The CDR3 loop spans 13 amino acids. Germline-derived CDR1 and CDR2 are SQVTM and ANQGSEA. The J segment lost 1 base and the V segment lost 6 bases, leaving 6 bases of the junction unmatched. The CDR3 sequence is CSVGTATSYEQYF. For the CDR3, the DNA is TGCAGCGTCGGGACAGCAACGTCCTACGAGCAGTACTTC.

CDR3 nucleotides: TGTGCCAGCAGCTTCGTGCCTAAGTCGAGTCAGCCCCAGCATTTT. Translated, it gives CASSFVPKSSQPQHF. V usage is TRBV7-2 and J usage is TRBJ1-5, with D unresolved. V lost 3 bases and J lost 6, with 15 bases in between. The CDR3 spans 15 residues. Germline V gene sequence: CDR1 SGHTA, CDR2 FQGNSA.

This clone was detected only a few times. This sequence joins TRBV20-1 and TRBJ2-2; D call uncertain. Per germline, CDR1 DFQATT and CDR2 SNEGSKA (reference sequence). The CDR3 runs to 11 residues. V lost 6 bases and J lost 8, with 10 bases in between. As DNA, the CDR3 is TGCAGTGCGCTTATCGTAGGGGAGCTGTTTTTT. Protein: CSALIVGELFF.

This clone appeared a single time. CDR3 loop: CASSATSGPQETQYF. The DNA for the CDR3 is TGTGCCAGCAGCGCGACTAGCGGGCCTCAAGAGACCCAGTACTTC. The rearrangement uses TRBV7-9 and TRBJ2-5; 10 nucleotides agree with TRBD2. Germline lookup yields CDR1 SEHNR and CDR2 FQNEAQ (reference sequence). The length of the CDR3 is 15 residues. V lost 5 bases, J lost 2 bases, and 5 bases stayed unmatched.

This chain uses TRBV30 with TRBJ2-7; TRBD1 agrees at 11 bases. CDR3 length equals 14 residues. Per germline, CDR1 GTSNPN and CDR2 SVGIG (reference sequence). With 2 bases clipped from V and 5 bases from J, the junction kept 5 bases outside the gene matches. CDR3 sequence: CAWSWGQGVHEQYF. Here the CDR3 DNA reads TGTGCCTGGAGTTGGGGACAGGGGGTACACGAGCAGTACTTC.

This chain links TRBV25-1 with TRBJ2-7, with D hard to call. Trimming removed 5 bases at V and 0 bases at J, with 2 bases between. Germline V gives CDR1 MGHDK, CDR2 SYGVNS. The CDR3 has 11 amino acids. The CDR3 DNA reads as TGTGCCAGCAGTACCTCCTACGAGCAGTACTTC. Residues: CASSTSYEQYF.

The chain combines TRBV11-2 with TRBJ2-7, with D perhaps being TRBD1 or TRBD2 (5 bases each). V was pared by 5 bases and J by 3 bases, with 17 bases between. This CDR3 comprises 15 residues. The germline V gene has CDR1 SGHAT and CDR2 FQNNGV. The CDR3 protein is CASSVGTSPFYEQYF. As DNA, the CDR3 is TGTGCCAGCAGCGTCGGGACCTCACCGTTCTACGAGCAGTACTTC.